This is a list of T cell receptor beta chains from one sample in a study of shared clonotypes between healthy human individuals. The protocol was immunoSEQ multiplex PCR, while the TCRdb copy is restricted to in-frame clones and leaves out a portion. This table holds over 2 million clones, roughly 94% found once. The specimen sequenced was naive CD8+ T cells sorted from blood. These receptors were collected from a man aged 18 to 35 in good health. Both conserved end residues are part of each CDR3. Fields, in order: J gene, D gene, V gene, clone size, CDR3 DNA, CDR3 protein. The D gene is left open where the match is weak. The size field is filled for only some rows; it gives once, few, many or a size class.

j_gene: TRBJ1-1; d_gene: .; v_gene: TRBV5-1; abundance: .; CDR3nt: TGCGCCAGCAGCTTGGGGCAGGGGTTGTTCACTGAAGCTTTCTTT; CDR3aa: CASSLGQGLFTEAFF
j_gene: TRBJ1-2; d_gene: .; v_gene: TRBV27; abundance: .; CDR3nt: TGTGCCAGCAGTTTATTGGTTGGAGCCCGGGAGGGCTACACCTTC; CDR3aa: CASSLLVGAREGYTF
j_gene: TRBJ2-7; d_gene: .; v_gene: TRBV28; abundance: .; CDR3nt: TGTGCCAGCAGTTTAGGGTTCTCCTACGAGCAGTACTTC; CDR3aa: CASSLGFSYEQYF
j_gene: TRBJ2-1; d_gene: TRBD2; v_gene: TRBV7-9; abundance: .; CDR3nt: TGTGCCAGCAGCTTAACCCCTAGCGGATACAATGAGCAGTTCTTC; CDR3aa: CASSLTPSGYNEQFF
j_gene: TRBJ2-1; d_gene: TRBD1; v_gene: TRBV2; abundance: once; CDR3nt: TGTGCCAGCAGGGAGCCGACAGGGGGCGATTACAATGAGCAGTTCTTC; CDR3aa: CASREPTGGDYNEQFF
j_gene: TRBJ1-2; d_gene: .; v_gene: TRBV4-1; abundance: .; CDR3nt: TGCGCCAGCAGCCAGCTTACTAGGGCTGATGATGGCTACACCTTC; CDR3aa: CASSQLTRADDGYTF
j_gene: TRBJ1-5; d_gene: .; v_gene: TRBV28; abundance: few; CDR3nt: TGTGCCAGCAATGGTCCCAATCAGCCCCAGCATTTT; CDR3aa: CASNGPNQPQHF
j_gene: TRBJ2-1; d_gene: TRBD2; v_gene: TRBV27; abundance: .; CDR3nt: TGTGCCAGCAGTTCGTCTTCTAGCGGGGGGTCTATCAATGAGCAGTTCTTC; CDR3aa: CASSSSSSGGSINEQFF
j_gene: TRBJ1-1; d_gene: .; v_gene: TRBV6-4; abundance: .; CDR3nt: TGTGCCAGCAGTGAAGGACCGGACACTGAAGCTTTCTTT; CDR3aa: CASSEGPDTEAFF
j_gene: TRBJ2-7; d_gene: .; v_gene: TRBV7-2; abundance: .; CDR3nt: TGTGCCAGCAGCTTGTATGCCCGCCAAAGCTCCTACGAGCAGTACTTC; CDR3aa: CASSLYARQSSYEQYF
j_gene: TRBJ2-5; d_gene: .; v_gene: TRBV27; abundance: .; CDR3nt: TGTGCCAGCAGCTACAGGACCCTTAGAGGGGTCCAAGAGACCCAGTACTTC; CDR3aa: CASSYRTLRGVQETQYF
j_gene: TRBJ2-7; d_gene: TRBD2; v_gene: TRBV10-2; abundance: .; CDR3nt: TGCGCCAGCAGTATCGGGACTAGCGGCCTCTACGAGCAGTACTTC; CDR3aa: CASSIGTSGLYEQYF
j_gene: TRBJ2-7; d_gene: TRBD1; v_gene: TRBV15; abundance: .; CDR3nt: TGTGCCACCAGCCCGGACAGGGTAGACGAGCAGTACTTC; CDR3aa: CATSPDRVDEQYF
j_gene: TRBJ1-3; d_gene: .; v_gene: TRBV30; abundance: .; CDR3nt: TGTGCCTGGAGAATGACGGATGGAAACACCATATATTTT; CDR3aa: CAWRMTDGNTIYF
j_gene: TRBJ2-5; d_gene: .; v_gene: TRBV29-1; abundance: once; CDR3nt: TGCAGCGGGGGCCCGTCGACTGAAGGCGTAGAGACCCAGTACTTC; CDR3aa: CSGGPSTEGVETQYF
j_gene: TRBJ1-1; d_gene: .; v_gene: TRBV30; abundance: .; CDR3nt: TGTGCCTGGAGTGTCTGGGACACTGAAGCTTTCTTT; CDR3aa: CAWSVWDTEAFF
j_gene: TRBJ2-1; d_gene: TRBD2; v_gene: TRBV5-4; abundance: .; CDR3nt: TGTGCCAGCAGTCCCTTAGCGGGAGGCGGTGACAATGAGCAGTTCTTC; CDR3aa: CASSPLAGGGDNEQFF
j_gene: TRBJ2-2; d_gene: .; v_gene: TRBV6-1; abundance: .; CDR3nt: TGTGCCAGCAGTGACTATAGCGGTAACACCGGGGAGCTGTTTTTT; CDR3aa: CASSDYSGNTGELFF
j_gene: TRBJ1-6; d_gene: .; v_gene: TRBV7-8; abundance: .; CDR3nt: TGTGCCAGCAGCCAGCGGGACGACTCTCTCCACTTT; CDR3aa: CASSQRDDSLHF
j_gene: TRBJ2-1; d_gene: TRBD2; v_gene: TRBV10-3; abundance: .; CDR3nt: TGTGCCACCAGTACGGGAGGAGGGGACAATGAGCAGTTCTTC; CDR3aa: CATSTGGGDNEQFF
j_gene: TRBJ1-4; d_gene: .; v_gene: TRBV13; abundance: .; CDR3nt: TGTGCCAGCAGCTCCACCGGGAGGATGGGTGAAAAACTGTTTTTT; CDR3aa: CASSSTGRMGEKLFF
j_gene: TRBJ2-7; d_gene: TRBD1; v_gene: TRBV27; abundance: .; CDR3nt: TGTGCCAGCGGGTCGATATTGACAGGGCTCTACGAGCAGTACTTC; CDR3aa: CASGSILTGLYEQYF
j_gene: TRBJ2-1; d_gene: TRBD2; v_gene: TRBV7-9; abundance: .; CDR3nt: TGTGCCAGCAGCCAATGGACTAGCGGGAGGAATGAGCAGTTCTTC; CDR3aa: CASSQWTSGRNEQFF